This entry lists 20 T cell receptor beta chains sequenced from one sample in a study of blood T cells in healthy people across ages. PCR was performed a second time for about 7 to 11 cycles using a sample-barcoded 5' primer and a J-beta primer mix. Using its own MiXCR run on the 5' RACE reads, TCRdb lists one record per CDR3 protein. Here the sample spans 550,000 to 750,000 distinct CDR3 sequences, around 21% being singletons. Sequencing was performed on blood. These receptors were obtained from a man between 65 and 80 years old in good health.

The chain recombines TRBV9 with TRBJ2-1; 8 bases fit TRBD2. This CDR3 has 15 amino acids. Trimming removed 0 bases from V and 4 bases from J; junction bases left unmatched: 3. Germline-derived CDR1 and CDR2 are SGDLS and YYNGEE. CDR3 sequence: CASSVAGTRYNEQFF. The CDR3 nucleotides read TGTGCCAGCAGCGTAGCGGGGACTAGGTACAATGAGCAGTTCTTC.

The chain has TRBV3-1 and TRBJ1-3; D is perhaps TRBD1 (5 bases). There are 15 residues in the CDR3. Trimming removed 4 bases at V and 2 bases at J, with 12 bases between. CDR1 LGHDT and CDR2 YNNKEL come from the germline V gene (reference sequence). The CDR3 region has the DNA TGTGCCAGCAGCCGCAGGGACTCAACTGGAAACACCATATATTTT. It specifies CASSRRDSTGNTIYF.

This chain connects TRBV12-3 or TRBV12-4 to TRBJ2-5, with 9 bases that match TRBD1. The DNA matches TRBJ2-7 better at its end, which makes the J call doubtful. This CDR3 has 17 residues. The CDR3 DNA follows: TGTGCCAGCAGTTTCCGGGCCCGACAGGGGGATCGGGACGAGCAGTACTTC. Its protein is CASSFRARQGDRDEQYF.

This clonotype was seen more than once but under ten times. The junction differs from germline at one of its ends, possibly a read error. CDR3 DNA sequence: TGCGCCAGGCCCACGGAAGCCGAAAACATTCGGTACTTC. Translated: CARPTEAENIRYF. The V gene is TRBV10-1, the J gene TRBJ2-4; D remains ambiguous. CDR3 length equals 13 residues. Germline-derived CDR1 and CDR2 are WNHNN and SYGVQD (reference sequence).

The chain is built from TRBV6-1 and TRBJ2-5; 12 nucleotides agree with TRBD1. Germline V gives CDR1 MNHNS, CDR2 SASEGT. This CDR3 comprises 17 residues. Trimming cost V 2 bases and J 4 bases; bases outside gene matches: 8. The DNA for the CDR3 is TGTGCCAGCAGTGAAACAGCCGGGACAGGGGGCCGAGAGACCCAGTACTTC. Translating gives CASSETAGTGGRETQYF.

This clonotype was counted only a few times. CDR3 region: CASSKVVVIPYEQYF. The CDR3 DNA reads TGTGCCAGCAGCAAAGTGGTAGTCATCCCCTACGAGCAGTACTTC. J is TRBJ2-7 and V is TRBV21-1; TRBD2 is the table's D call, not checked against the DNA. TRBV21-1 constitutes a pseudogene. There are 15 residues in the CDR3.

The chain couples TRBV18 to TRBJ2-1; 14 nucleotides align to TRBD2. Germline CDR1 and CDR2: KGHSH and LQKENI. This CDR3 spans 15 amino acids. The junction had 4 bases not matched to a gene; V was cut back by 3 bases and J by 9 bases. CDR3 amino acids: CASSPGTSGGGEQFF. DNA of the CDR3: TGTGCCAGCTCACCCGGGACTAGCGGGGGAGGTGAGCAGTTCTTC. The complete variable domain, with remaining parts taken from reference TRBV18 and TRBJ2-1, reads NAGVMQNPRHLVRRRGQEARLRCSPMKGHSHVYWYRQLPEEGLKFMVYLQKENIIDESGMPKERFSAEFPKEGPSILRIQQVVRGDSAAYFCASSPGTSGGGEQFFGPGTRLTVL.

The gene calls are TRBV10-3 and TRBJ2-4; TRBD2 matches at 7 bases. Germline V gene lookup returns CDR1 ENHRY and CDR2 SYGVKD. The CDR3 runs 15 residues. With 4 bases clipped from V and 16 bases from J, the junction kept 19 bases outside the gene matches. The DNA of the CDR3 is TGTGCCATCAGTGGTATTGGGAACCGGGCGGGAGTAAAATACTTC. Its translation is CAISGIGNRAGVKYF.

The chain carries TRBV3-1 and TRBJ1-4, with TRBD1 matching 11 bases. This CDR3 spans 15 amino acids. The V and J ends lost 4 bases and 5 bases, in that order; junction bases with no gene match: 3. Germline-derived CDR1 and CDR2 are LGHDT and YNNKEL (reference sequence). CDR3 bases: TGTGCCAGCAGCCTCGGACAGGGGGCAAATGAAAAACTGTTTTTT. Translated, it gives CASSLGQGANEKLFF. The full variable domain, its missing parts supplied by reference TRBV3-1 and TRBJ1-4, is DTAVSQTPKYLVTQMGNDKSIKCEQNLGHDTMYWYKQDSKKFLKIMFSYNNKELIINETVPNRFSPKSPDKAHLNLHINSLELGDSAVYFCASSLGQGANEKLFFGSGTQLSVL.

This clonotype was detected only a few times. This chain links TRBV6-6 with TRBJ2-5; D is unresolved. The J call may be incorrect, as the DNA end agrees better with TRBJ2-1. Germline CDR1 and CDR2: MNHNY and SVGAGI (reference sequence). The length of the CDR3 is 11 residues. CDR3 protein: CASRTAGEQFF. The CDR3, as DNA: TGTGCCAGCAGGACCGCCGGGGAGCAGTTCTTC.

Here the CDR3 reads CSAPKTSGRLQETQYF. The CDR3 DNA sequence: TGCAGTGCTCCCAAGACTAGCGGGAGGCTCCAAGAGACCCAGTACTTC. The genes are TRBV20-1 and TRBJ2-5; 13 bases line up with TRBD2. With V trimmed by 5 bases and J by 1 base, 7 bases remained unmatched. The length of the CDR3 is 16 residues. Germline-derived CDR1 and CDR2 are DFQATT and SNEGSKA (reference sequence).

This CDR3 reads CASKEREVPVEQYF. The CDR3 DNA follows: TGTGCCAGCAAGGAGCGGGAGGTTCCGGTCGAGCAGTACTTC. The chain uses TRBV28 and TRBJ2-7, with TRBD2 matching 9 bases. Germline CDR1 reads MDHEN; CDR2 reads SYDVKM. The trim removed 7 bases at V and 6 bases at J, leaving 10 bases unmatched. CDR3 length: 14 residues.

This rearrangement joins TRBV28 to TRBJ1-5, with a tentative D call TRBD1 (5 bases). V was trimmed by 4 bases and J by 5 bases, leaving 9 bases between them. The CDR3 spans 13 residues. Germline V gene lookup returns CDR1 MDHEN and CDR2 SYDVKM. The DNA for the CDR3 is TGTGCCAGCAGTTGGGGGGTTGATCAGCCCCAGCATTTT. This gives the protein CASSWGVDQPQHF.

The chain links TRBV15 to TRBJ2-1; D may be TRBD2 (6 bases). CDR1 is LNHNV and CDR2 is YYDKDF in the germline V gene (reference sequence). The V gene lost 1 base and the J gene lost 0 bases, with 7 bases spanning the gap. The CDR3 sequence is 15 residues long. CDR3 loop: CATSRAGDSYNEQFF. DNA of the CDR3: TGTGCCACCAGCAGAGCGGGGGACTCCTACAATGAGCAGTTCTTC.

V usage is TRBV13 and J usage is TRBJ2-7; 8 nucleotides match TRBD1. Trimming at V came to 5 bases and at J to 3 bases, leaving 6 bases not matched to a gene. Germline V gene sequence: CDR1 PRHDT, CDR2 FYEKMQ (reference sequence). CDR3 size: 14 residues. Here the CDR3 DNA reads TGTGCCAGCAGCCATGGGACAGGAATCTACGAGCAGTACTTC. Translation: CASSHGTGIYEQYF.

The J gene is TRBJ1-3, the V gene TRBV5-1; 8 nucleotides align to TRBD1. Trimming at V came to 7 bases and at J to 6 bases, leaving 9 bases not matched to a gene. This CDR3 has 14 amino acids. The germline CDR1 and CDR2 sequences are SGHRS and YFSETQ. The CDR3 DNA reads TGCGCCAGCGGCGAGACAGGGGCCAAAAACACCATATATTTT. This translates into CASGETGAKNTIYF.

A few counts support this clonotype. V is TRBV7-2 and J is TRBJ2-1; 10 bases are a match to TRBD1. V trimming: 5 bases; J trimming: 10 bases; junction bases outside the gene matches: 11. Germline V gives CDR1 SGHTA, CDR2 FQGNSA. This CDR3 is 15 amino acids long. This CDR3 reads CASSPPGTGVREQFF. The CDR3, as DNA: TGTGCCAGCAGCCCCCCCGGGACAGGGGTTAGGGAGCAGTTCTTC.

This clonotype was picked up a small number of times. The rearrangement joins TRBV18 to TRBJ2-2; D remains ambiguous. Between the trimmed V and J ends, which lost 6 bases and 6 bases, there was a span of 17 bases. This CDR3 comprises 15 residues. Germline values: CDR1 KGHSH, CDR2 LQKENI. This chain's CDR3 is CASSHYSLGSGELFF. The CDR3 bases are TGTGCCAGCTCGCACTACTCCCTGGGGTCCGGGGAGCTGTTTTTT.

This clonotype turned up a few times. V and J are TRBV5-5 and TRBJ1-2; no clear D gene. Germline CDR1 SGHKS, CDR2 YYEKEE (reference sequence). The CDR3 consists of 14 residues. The ends were cut back, 5 bases at V and 3 bases at J, with 14 bases in the middle. The CDR3 here is CASRLDRPDYGYTF. The CDR3 nucleotides are TGTGCCAGCAGACTGGATAGACCCGACTATGGCTACACCTTC. Full variable domain (missing parts from reference TRBV5-5 and TRBJ1-2): DAGVTQSPTHLIKTRGQQVTLRCSPISGHKSVSWYQQVLGQGPQFIFQYYEKEERGRGNFPDRFSARQFPNYSSELNVNALLLGDSALYLCASRLDRPDYGYTFGSGTRLTVV.

The chain combines TRBV5-1 with TRBJ2-7; D may be TRBD2 (6 bases). CDR1 and CDR2 from the germline V gene are SGHRS and YFSETQ. The CDR3 contains 16 residues. V lost 0 bases to trimming and J lost 4 bases, with 17 bases between them. Here the CDR3 reads CASSLEVLDGTYEQYF. The CDR3 nucleotides read TGCGCCAGCAGCTTGGAGGTATTGGACGGGACTTACGAGCAGTACTTC.